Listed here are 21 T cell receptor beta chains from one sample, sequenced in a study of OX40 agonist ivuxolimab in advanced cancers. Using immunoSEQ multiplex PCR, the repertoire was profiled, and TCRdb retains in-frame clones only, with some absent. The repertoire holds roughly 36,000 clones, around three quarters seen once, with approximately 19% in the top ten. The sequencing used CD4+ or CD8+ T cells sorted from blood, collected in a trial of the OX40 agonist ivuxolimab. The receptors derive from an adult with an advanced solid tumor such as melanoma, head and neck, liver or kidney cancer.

This CDR3 reads CASSATSGLGELFF. In DNA form, the CDR3 reads TGTGCCAGCAGCGCGACTAGCGGGTTGGGTGAGCTGTTTTTT. The chain employs TRBV7-9 and TRBJ2-2, with TRBD2 matching 10 bases. There are 14 residues in the CDR3. After removal of 5 bases from V and 11 bases from J, the junction contained 8 bases not matched to a gene. Germline loops: CDR1 SEHNR, CDR2 FQNEAQ (reference sequence).

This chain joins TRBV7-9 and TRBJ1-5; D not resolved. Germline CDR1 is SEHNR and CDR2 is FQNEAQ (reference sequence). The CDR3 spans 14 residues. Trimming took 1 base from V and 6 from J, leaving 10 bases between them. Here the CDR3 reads CASSLGWEGQPQHF. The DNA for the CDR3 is TGTGCCAGCAGCTTAGGCTGGGAGGGTCAGCCCCAGCATTTT.

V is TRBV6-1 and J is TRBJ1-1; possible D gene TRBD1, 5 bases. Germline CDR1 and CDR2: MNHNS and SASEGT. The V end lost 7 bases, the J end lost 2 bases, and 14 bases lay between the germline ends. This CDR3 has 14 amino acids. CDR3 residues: CASILQGGNTEAFF. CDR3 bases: TGTGCCAGCATCTTGCAGGGAGGCAACACTGAAGCTTTCTTT.

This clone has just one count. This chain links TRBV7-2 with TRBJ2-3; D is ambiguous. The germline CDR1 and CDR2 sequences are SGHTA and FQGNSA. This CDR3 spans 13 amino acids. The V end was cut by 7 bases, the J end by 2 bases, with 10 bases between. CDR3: CASTVVFTDTQYF. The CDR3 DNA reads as TGTGCCAGCACGGTTGTTTTCACAGATACGCAGTATTTT.

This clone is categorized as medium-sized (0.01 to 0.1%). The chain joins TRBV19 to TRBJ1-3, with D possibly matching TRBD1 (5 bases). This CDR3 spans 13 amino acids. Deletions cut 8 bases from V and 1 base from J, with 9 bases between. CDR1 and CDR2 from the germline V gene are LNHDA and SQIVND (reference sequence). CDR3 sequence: CASGQGSGNTIYF. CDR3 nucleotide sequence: TGTGCCAGTGGGCAGGGATCTGGAAACACCATATATTTT.

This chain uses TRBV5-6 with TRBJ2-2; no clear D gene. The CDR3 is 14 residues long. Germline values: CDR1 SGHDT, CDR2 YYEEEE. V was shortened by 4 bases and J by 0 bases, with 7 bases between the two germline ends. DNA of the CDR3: TGTGCCAGCAGCCTGTTATCGAACACCGGGGAGCTGTTTTTT. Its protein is CASSLLSNTGELFF.

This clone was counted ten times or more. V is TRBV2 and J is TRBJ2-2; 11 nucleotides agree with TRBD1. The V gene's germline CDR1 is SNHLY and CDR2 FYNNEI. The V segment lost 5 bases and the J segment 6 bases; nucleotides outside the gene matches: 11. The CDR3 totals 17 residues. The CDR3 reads CASSRRDRGILAGELFF. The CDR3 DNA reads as TGTGCCAGCAGTCGCCGGGACAGGGGGATCCTAGCCGGGGAGCTGTTTTTT.

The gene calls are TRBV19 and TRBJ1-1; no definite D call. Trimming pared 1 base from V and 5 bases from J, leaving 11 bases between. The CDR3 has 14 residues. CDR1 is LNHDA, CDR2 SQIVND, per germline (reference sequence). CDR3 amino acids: CASSIGGGSTEAFF. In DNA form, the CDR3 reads TGTGCCAGTAGTATAGGGGGAGGGAGTACTGAAGCTTTCTTT. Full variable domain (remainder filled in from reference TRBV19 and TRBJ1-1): DGGITQSPKYLFRKEGQNVTLSCEQNLNHDAMYWYRQDPGQGLRLIYYSQIVNDFQKGDIAEGYSVSREKKESFPLTVTSAQKNPTAFYLCASSIGGGSTEAFFGQGTRLTVV.

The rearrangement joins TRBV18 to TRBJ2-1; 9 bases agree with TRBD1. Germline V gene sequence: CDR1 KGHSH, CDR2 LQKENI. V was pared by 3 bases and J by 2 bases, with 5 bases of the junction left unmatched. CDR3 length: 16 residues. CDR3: CASSPRRQGAYNEQFF. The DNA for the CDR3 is TGTGCCAGCTCACCTCGACGACAGGGGGCCTACAATGAGCAGTTCTTC.

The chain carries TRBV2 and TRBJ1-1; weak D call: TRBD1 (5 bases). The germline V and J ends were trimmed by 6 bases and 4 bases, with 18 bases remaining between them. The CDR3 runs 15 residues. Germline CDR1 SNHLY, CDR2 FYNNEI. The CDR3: CASSAGYVIGTEAFF. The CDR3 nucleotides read TGTGCCAGCAGCGCAGGGTATGTAATAGGCACTGAAGCTTTCTTT.

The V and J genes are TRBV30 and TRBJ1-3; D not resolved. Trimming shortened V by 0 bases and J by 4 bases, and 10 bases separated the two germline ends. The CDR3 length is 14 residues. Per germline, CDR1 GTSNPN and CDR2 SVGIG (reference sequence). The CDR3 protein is CAWSVGGFGNTIYF. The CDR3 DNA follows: TGTGCCTGGAGTGTAGGAGGGTTCGGAAACACCATATATTTT.

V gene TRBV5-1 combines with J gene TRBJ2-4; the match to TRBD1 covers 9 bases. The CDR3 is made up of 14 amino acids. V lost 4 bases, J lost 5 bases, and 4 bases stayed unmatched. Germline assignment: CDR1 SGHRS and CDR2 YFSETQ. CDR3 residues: CASSPGQGQNIQYF. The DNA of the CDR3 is TGCGCCAGCAGCCCAGGACAGGGGCAAAACATTCAGTACTTC.

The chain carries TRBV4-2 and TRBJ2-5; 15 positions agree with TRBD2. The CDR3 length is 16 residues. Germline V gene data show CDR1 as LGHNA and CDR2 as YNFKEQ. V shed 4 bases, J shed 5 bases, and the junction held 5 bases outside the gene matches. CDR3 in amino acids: CASSPGTSGGRETQYF. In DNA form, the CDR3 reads TGTGCCAGCAGCCCTGGGACTAGCGGGGGGCGGGAGACCCAGTACTTC.

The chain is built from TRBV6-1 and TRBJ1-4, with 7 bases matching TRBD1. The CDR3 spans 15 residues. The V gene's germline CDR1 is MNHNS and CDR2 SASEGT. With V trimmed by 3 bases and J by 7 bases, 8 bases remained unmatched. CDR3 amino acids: CASSDRGTVPEKLFF. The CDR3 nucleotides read TGTGCCAGCAGTGATAGGGGGACAGTACCTGAAAAACTGTTTTTT.

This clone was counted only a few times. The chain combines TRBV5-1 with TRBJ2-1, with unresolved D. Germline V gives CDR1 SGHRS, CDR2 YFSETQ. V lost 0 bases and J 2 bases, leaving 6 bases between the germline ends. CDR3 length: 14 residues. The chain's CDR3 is CASSLDGAYNEQFF. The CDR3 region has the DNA TGCGCCAGCAGCTTGGACGGAGCCTACAATGAGCAGTTCTTC.

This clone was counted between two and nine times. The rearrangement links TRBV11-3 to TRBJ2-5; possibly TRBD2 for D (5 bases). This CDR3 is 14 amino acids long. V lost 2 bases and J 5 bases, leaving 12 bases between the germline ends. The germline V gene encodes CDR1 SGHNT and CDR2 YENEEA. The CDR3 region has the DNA TGTGCCAGCAGCTTAAGGGTACTAGGGGAGACCCAGTACTTC. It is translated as CASSLRVLGETQYF.

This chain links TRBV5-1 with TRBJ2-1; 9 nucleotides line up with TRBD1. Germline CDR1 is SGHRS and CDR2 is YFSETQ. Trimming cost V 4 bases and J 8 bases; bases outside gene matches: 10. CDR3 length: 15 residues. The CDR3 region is CASSGSGQGAHEQFF. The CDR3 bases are TGCGCCAGCAGCGGGTCGGGACAGGGTGCCCATGAGCAGTTCTTC. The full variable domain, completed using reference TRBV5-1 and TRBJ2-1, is KAGVTQTPRYLIKTRGQQVTLSCSPISGHRSVSWYQQTPGQGLQFLFEYFSETQRNKGNFPGRFSGRQFSNSRSEMNVSTLELGDSALYLCASSGSGQGAHEQFFGPGTRLTVL.

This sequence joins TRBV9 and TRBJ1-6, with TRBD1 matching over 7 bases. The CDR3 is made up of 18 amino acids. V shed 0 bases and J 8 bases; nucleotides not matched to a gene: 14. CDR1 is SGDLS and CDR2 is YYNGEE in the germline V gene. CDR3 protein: CASSVGLWDRFQDSPLHF. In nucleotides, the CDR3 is TGTGCCAGCAGCGTAGGGTTGTGGGACAGATTTCAGGATTCACCCCTCCACTTT.

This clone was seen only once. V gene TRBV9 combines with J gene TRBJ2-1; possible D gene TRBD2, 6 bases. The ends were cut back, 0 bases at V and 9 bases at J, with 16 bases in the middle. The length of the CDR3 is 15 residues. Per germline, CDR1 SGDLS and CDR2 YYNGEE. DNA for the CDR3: TGTGCCAGCAGCGTAGGGGGGACTGCCTTTGGTGAGCAGTTCTTC. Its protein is CASSVGGTAFGEQFF.

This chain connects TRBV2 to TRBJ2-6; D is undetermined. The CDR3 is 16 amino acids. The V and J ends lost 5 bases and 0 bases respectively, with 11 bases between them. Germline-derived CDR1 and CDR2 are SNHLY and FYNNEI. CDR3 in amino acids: CASSSRPSSGANVLTF. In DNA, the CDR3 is TGTGCCAGCAGTTCCAGGCCGAGCTCTGGGGCCAACGTCCTGACTTTC. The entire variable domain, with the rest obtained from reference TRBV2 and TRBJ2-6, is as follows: EPEVTQTPSHQVTQMGQEVILRCVPISNHLYFYWYRQILGQKVEFLVSFYNNEISEKSEIFDDQFSVERPDGSNFTLKIRSTKLEDSAMYFCASSSRPSSGANVLTFGAGSRLTVL.

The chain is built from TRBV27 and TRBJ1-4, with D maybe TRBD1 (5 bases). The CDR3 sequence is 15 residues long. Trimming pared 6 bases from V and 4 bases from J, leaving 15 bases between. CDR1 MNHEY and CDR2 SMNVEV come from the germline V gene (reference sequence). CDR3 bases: TGTGCCAGCAGGCCAGTTGACAGAGTTAATGAAAAACTGTTTTTT. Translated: CASRPVDRVNEKLFF. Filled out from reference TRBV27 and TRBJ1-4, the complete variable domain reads EAQVTQNPRYLITVTGKKLTVTCSQNMNHEYMSWYRQDPGLGLRQIYYSMNVEVTDKGDVPEGYKVSRKEKRNFPLILESPSPNQTSLYFCASRPVDRVNEKLFFGSGTQLSVL.